This TCR beta chain is from a study of blood T cell repertoires in COVID-19. The wider study: Sample material is recorded as cDNA or gDNA derived from T cells, B-cell-depleted T cells, or PBMCs.

Methods used by the authors: Amplifying reference gene primers gave estimates of nucleated cell counts. TCRdb's copy holds only in-frame clones and misses some; the assay was immunoSEQ multiplex PCR. V and J calls and clone size are copied from that table; D and trimming were computed from the DNA. Of approximately 250,000 clones listed, around 86% were seen once; the top ten hold roughly 8%. V lost 4 bases, J lost 0 bases, and 5 bases stayed unmatched. Per the germline V gene, CDR1 is SQVTM and CDR2 is ANQGSEA. The CDR3 covers 14 residues. The chain carries TRBV29-1 and TRBJ1-1, with 7 bases aligning to TRBD1. Sequencing was performed on peripheral blood. This clonotype originated in a man aged 35-49 years with active or convalescent COVID-19. In nucleotides, the CDR3 is TGCAGCGTTGTCCAGGGGGTTGTGAACACTGAAGCTTTCTTT. Its protein is CSVVQGVVNTEAFF.